These 10 T cell receptor beta chains were all obtained from the same sample, sequenced in a study of cytomegalovirus exposure and HLA in healthy donors. Only in-frame clones appear in the TCRdb table, and some are missing; sequencing was by immunoSEQ multiplex PCR. The sample carries 300,000 to 400,000 clones, 88% recorded once. The source material was PBMCs. Every receptor here comes from a man aged 25 to 45 in good health and CMV-seronegative.

This clone has only a few counts. The rearrangement joins TRBV7-2 to TRBJ1-6; D uncertain. The CDR3 contains 12 residues. The germline gives CDR1 SGHTA, CDR2 FQGNSA. V lost 3 bases and J 8 bases, leaving 5 bases between the germline ends. Here the CDR3 DNA reads TGTGCCAGCAGCTTCTCAGATTCACCCCTCCACTTT. It specifies CASSFSDSPLHF. The whole variable domain, remainder taken from reference TRBV7-2 and TRBJ1-6, is GAGVSQSPSNKVTEKGKDVELRCDPISGHTALYWYRQSLGQGLEFLIYFQGNSAPDKSGLPSDRFSAERTGGSVSTLTIQRTQQEDSAVYLCASSFSDSPLHFGNGTRLTVT.

The chain is built from TRBV5-4 and TRBJ2-1, with 7 positions matching TRBD2. The length of the CDR3 is 14 residues. Germline V gene lookup returns CDR1 SGHNT and CDR2 YYREEE (reference sequence). Trimming took 3 bases from V and 4 from J; bases not matched to a gene: 4. The CDR3 DNA sequence: TGTGCCAGCAGCTCCAATAGCGGGTACAATGAGCAGTTCTTC. Encoded protein: CASSSNSGYNEQFF.

The chain carries TRBV9 and TRBJ2-7, with D possibly being TRBD1 (5 bases). In germline, CDR1 is SGDLS, CDR2 YYNGEE. This CDR3 is built from 12 residues. Trimming took off 3 bases at V and 6 bases at J, with 10 bases between the two ends. The CDR3 DNA follows: TGTGCCAGCAGCGCCTTGGGGCCCGAGCAGTACTTC. Residues: CASSALGPEQYF. The variable domain in full, with the rest retrieved from reference TRBV9 and TRBJ2-7, is DSGVTQTPKHLITATGQRVTLRCSPRSGDLSVYWYQQSLDQGLQFLIQYYNGEERAKGNILERFSAQQFPDLHSELNLSSLELGDSALYFCASSALGPEQYFGPGTRLTVT.

This clone was observed once. The V and J genes are TRBV23-1 and TRBJ2-1, with TRBD1 matching 8 bases. TRBV23-1 is marked as an open reading frame, function uncertain. The CDR3 is made up of 16 amino acids. Trimming cost V 0 bases and J 15 bases; bases outside gene matches: 16. The CDR3 bases are TGCGCCAGCAGTCAATCGATTGTCAGGGGGCGTGGGACACTGTTCTTC. Amino acids: CASSQSIVRGRGTLFF.

The chain has TRBV19 and TRBJ2-3, with TRBD2 as a possible D gene (5 bases). Germline CDR1 and CDR2: LNHDA and SQIVND (reference sequence). The CDR3 contains 13 residues. V lost 0 bases and J 6 bases, leaving 7 bases between the germline ends. Here the CDR3 reads CASSIDRGDTQYF. The CDR3 DNA follows: TGTGCCAGTAGTATAGATCGGGGTGATACGCAGTATTTT. Full variable domain (outside the CDR3, taken from reference TRBV19 and TRBJ2-3): DGGITQSPKYLFRKEGQNVTLSCEQNLNHDAMYWYRQDPGQGLRLIYYSQIVNDFQKGDIAEGYSVSREKKESFPLTVTSAQKNPTAFYLCASSIDRGDTQYFGPGTRLTVL.

The chain links TRBV6-6 to TRBJ2-2, with a weak D call TRBD1 (6 bases). The ends were cut back, 7 bases at V and 6 bases at J, with 15 bases in the middle. Germline V gene sequence: CDR1 MNHNY, CDR2 SVGAGI (reference sequence). CDR3 length equals 14 residues. This chain's CDR3 is CASTVRGYSGELFF. CDR3 bases: TGTGCCAGCACCGTGAGGGGGTACTCCGGGGAGCTGTTTTTT.

CDR3 DNA sequence: TGTGCCAGCAGCGTAGATGAGCGGAACACCGGGGAGCTGTTTTTT. Encoded protein: CASSVDERNTGELFF. This chain joins TRBV9 and TRBJ2-2; D unclear. Germline V gene sequence: CDR1 SGDLS, CDR2 YYNGEE. The CDR3 length is 15 residues. Trimming removed 0 bases from V and 1 base from J, with 7 bases in between.

The V and J genes are TRBV4-1 and TRBJ2-3; possibly TRBD1 for D (5 bases). Germline lookup yields CDR1 MGHRA and CDR2 YSYEKL. The CDR3 totals 16 residues. Trimming took off 0 bases at V and 4 bases at J, with 14 bases between the two ends. CDR3 sequence: CASSQDQGAVADTQYF. The CDR3 coding sequence is TGCGCCAGCAGCCAAGATCAAGGGGCAGTGGCAGATACGCAGTATTTT.

The chain has TRBV11-3 and TRBJ2-1; D unclear. V was pared by 1 base and J by 4 bases, with 5 bases between. In germline, CDR1 is SGHNT, CDR2 YENEEA. There are 13 residues in the CDR3. DNA of the CDR3: TGTGCCAGCAGCTTAGCCGGGTACAATGAGCAGTTCTTC. This codes for CASSLAGYNEQFF.

The chain couples TRBV6-5 to TRBJ1-5; possible D gene TRBD1, 6 bases. The CDR3 sequence is 15 residues long. The V and J ends lost 5 bases and 5 bases respectively, with 16 bases between them. Germline lookup yields CDR1 MNHEY and CDR2 SVGAGI. The CDR3: CASSARPQGHQPQHF. The CDR3 DNA is TGTGCCAGCAGTGCCCGCCCTCAGGGGCATCAGCCCCAGCATTTT.